This passage covers 2 T cell receptor beta chains from one sample sequenced in a study of human T cells and chemical hapten exposure. TCRdb independently ran MiXCR on the RACE reads; one entry per CDR3 protein. The table lists roughly 50,000 distinct CDR3 sequences, roughly 9.6% of them singletons. Time point meaning: patch test 1, 2 weeks after DPC sensitization. This sample's treatment: therapeutic diphenylcyclopropenone sensitization with weekly scalp DPC. Extraction of total RNA was performed on unfractionated whole blood. Here the sequenced sample was whole blood, taken in connection with sensitization to the hapten diphenylcyclopropenone (DPC). The receptors derive from a woman aged 40 to 49 with alopecia areata. Some clones in this sample may be carry-over from other donors' samples.

The chain combines TRBV4-1 with TRBJ1-2; D is unclear. Trimming removed 3 bases at V and 0 bases at J, with 2 bases between. From germline, CDR1 is MGHRA and CDR2 YSYEKL. The CDR3 has 12 amino acids. The CDR3 loop reads CASSHSNYGYTF. CDR3 bases: TGCGCCAGCAGCCACTCTAACTATGGCTACACCTTC.

The gene calls are TRBV28 and TRBJ1-5, with D uncertain. The germline V gene encodes CDR1 MDHEN and CDR2 SYDVKM. The CDR3 runs to 13 residues. Trimming shortened V by 8 bases and J by 4 bases, and 12 bases separated the two germline ends. The CDR3 DNA reads as TGTGCCAGCGGGGAGAAGGCGAATCAGCCCCAGCATTTT. It specifies CASGEKANQPQHF.